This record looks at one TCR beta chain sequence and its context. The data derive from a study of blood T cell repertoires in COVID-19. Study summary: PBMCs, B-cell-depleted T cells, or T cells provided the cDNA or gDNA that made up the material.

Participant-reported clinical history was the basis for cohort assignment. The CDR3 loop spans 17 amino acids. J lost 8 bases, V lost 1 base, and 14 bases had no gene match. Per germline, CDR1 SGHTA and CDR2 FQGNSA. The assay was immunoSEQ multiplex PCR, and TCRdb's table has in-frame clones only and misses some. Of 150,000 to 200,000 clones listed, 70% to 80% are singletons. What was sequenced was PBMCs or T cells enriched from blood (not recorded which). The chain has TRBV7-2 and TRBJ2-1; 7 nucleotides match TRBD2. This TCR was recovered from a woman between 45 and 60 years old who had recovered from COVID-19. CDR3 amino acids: CASSLESASGFADEQFF. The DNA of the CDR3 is TGTGCCAGCAGCTTAGAGTCCGCTAGCGGTTTTGCCGATGAGCAGTTCTTC.